The rows below give T cell receptor beta chains drawn from one sample of a study of blood T cell repertoires in COVID-19. Only in-frame clones appear in the TCRdb table, and some are missing; sequencing was by immunoSEQ multiplex PCR. Of 150,000 to 200,000 clones in the sample, approximately 86% are singletons; the top ten hold 2.1%. Input material: peripheral blood. These receptors came from an older man with active or convalescent COVID-19. The CDR3 runs from the conserved cysteine through the conserved F or W. The D gene is left open where the match is weak. Clone size is stated in some rows and not others, as once, few, many or a class when expanded.

v_gene	abundance	d_gene	j_gene	CDR3aa	CDR3nt
TRBV11-2	.	.	TRBJ2-7	CASSPGTPVEEQYF	TGTGCCAGCAGCCCAGGGACACCAGTTGAGGAGCAGTACTTC
TRBV2	.	.	TRBJ2-7	CASSSGPPYEQYF	TGTGCCAGCAGCTCGGGTCCCCCCTACGAGCAGTACTTC
TRBV5-4	.	TRBD2	TRBJ2-1	CASSRTSGIYNEQFF	TGTGCCAGCAGCCGTACTAGCGGGATCTACAATGAGCAGTTCTTC
TRBV7-2	.	.	TRBJ2-3	CASSLTGLRRGPDTQYF	TGTGCCAGCAGCTTAACCGGACTCCGGAGAGGCCCAGATACGCAGTATTTT
TRBV18	few	.	TRBJ2-5	CASSPQRNQHVETQYF	TGTGCCAGCTCACCTCAGCGGAATCAACATGTGGAGACCCAGTACTTC
TRBV19	.	TRBD2	TRBJ2-1	CASSIPLAVYNEQFF	TGTGCCAGTAGTATCCCACTAGCGGTCTACAATGAGCAGTTCTTC
TRBV27	few	.	TRBJ1-1	CASRSTVRATEAFF	TGTGCCAGCAGGTCGACAGTGCGAGCCACTGAAGCTTTCTTT
TRBV28	.	.	TRBJ2-3	CASSLAANTQYF	TGTGCCAGCAGTTTGGCGGCAAATACGCAGTATTTT
TRBV6-5	.	.	TRBJ1-1	CASIAPGNTEAFF	TGTGCCAGCATAGCGCCCGGAAACACTGAAGCTTTCTTT
TRBV29-1	.	.	TRBJ1-1	CSVNRAPGTEAFF	TGCAGCGTAAACCGGGCCCCGGGAACTGAAGCTTTCTTT
TRBV27	.	.	TRBJ1-3	CASSPQGSSGNTIYF	TGTGCCAGCAGTCCGCAGGGCAGCTCTGGAAACACCATATATTTT
TRBV24-1	few	.	TRBJ1-5	CATSATGGGNQPQHF	TGTGCCACCAGTGCCACAGGCGGGGGCAATCAGCCCCAGCATTTT
TRBV5-1	once	TRBD1	TRBJ1-6	CASSLGGTGRNSPLHF	TGCGCCAGCAGCTTGGGAGGGACAGGGCGGAATTCACCCCTCCACTTT
TRBV6-8	.	TRBD1	TRBJ2-6	CASRTGQGASGANVLTF	TGTGCCAGCAGGACCGGACAGGGGGCCTCTGGGGCCAACGTCCTGACTTTC
TRBV10-1	.	.	TRBJ2-7	CASSVLGRRDEQYF	TGCGCCAGCAGTGTTTTGGGGAGAAGGGACGAGCAGTACTTC
TRBV7-8	.	.	TRBJ1-4	CASSNLAPSGPSATNEKLFF	TGTGCCAGCAGCAACTTAGCCCCCTCGGGTCCATCGGCAACTAATGAAAAACTGTTTTTT
TRBV29-1	.	TRBD1	TRBJ1-2	CSVGTGSNYGYTF	TGCAGCGTCGGGACAGGGTCTAACTATGGCTACACCTTC
TRBV20-1	.	.	TRBJ2-3	CSASLRDTQYF	TGCAGTGCTAGCCTCCGAGATACGCAGTATTTT
TRBV30	.	TRBD2	TRBJ2-1	CAWISSGRARGQFF	TGTGCCTGGATTTCTAGCGGGAGGGCTCGGGGGCAGTTCTTC
TRBV19	.	TRBD1	TRBJ1-1	CASSTRQGFGTEAFF	TGTGCCAGTAGTACCCGACAGGGATTCGGCACTGAAGCTTTCTTT
TRBV6-5	.	.	TRBJ1-2	CASHDSVKGYTF	TGTGCCTCCCACGACAGCGTGAAGGGCTACACCTTC
TRBV30	.	.	TRBJ2-3	CAWSVRGGVTDTQYF	TGTGCCTGGAGTGTAAGGGGTGGGGTCACAGATACGCAGTATTTT
TRBV3-1/TRBV3-2	.	.	TRBJ1-4	CASSQEGTGENEKLFF	TGTGCCAGCAGCCAAGAGGGAACTGGGGAGAATGAAAAACTGTTTTTT
TRBV11-2	.	.	TRBJ2-7	CASSRNYEQYF	TGTGCCAGCAGCCGTAACTACGAGCAGTACTTC
TRBV25-1	.	TRBD1	TRBJ2-3	CASSEIGQVRDTQYF	TGTGCCAGCAGTGAAATCGGACAGGTCCGGGATACGCAGTATTTT
TRBV10-2	.	TRBD2	TRBJ2-3	CASSRDGSSGRAGTDTQYF	TGCGCCAGCTCGAGGGACGGGAGTAGCGGGAGGGCCGGAACAGATACGCAGTATTTT
TRBV3-1/TRBV3-2	.	.	TRBJ1-5	CASSQAGGQPQHF	TGTGCCAGCAGCCAAGCGGGAGGTCAGCCCCAGCATTTT
TRBV30	.	.	TRBJ1-5	CAWSVGGLSNQPQHF	TGTGCCTGGAGTGTAGGCGGGTTGAGCAATCAGCCCCAGCATTTT
TRBV19	.	.	TRBJ2-7	CASSIVGREQYF	TGTGCCAGTAGTATAGTGGGCCGCGAGCAGTACTTC
TRBV6-5	.	.	TRBJ2-3	CARFGGEARKAQYF	TGTGCCAGGTTTGGAGGGGAAGCCCGAAAGGCGCAGTATTTT
TRBV18	.	TRBD1	TRBJ2-7	CASSPTGISYEQYF	TGTGCCAGCTCGCCGACAGGGATTTCCTACGAGCAGTACTTC
TRBV3-1/TRBV3-2	.	.	TRBJ2-2	CASSQDEQTNTGELFF	TGTGCCAGCAGCCAAGACGAACAGACGAACACCGGGGAGCTGTTTTTT
TRBV5-1	.	.	TRBJ2-2	CASSVGHETGGELFF	TGCGCCAGCAGCGTGGGACACGAGACAGGCGGGGAGCTGTTTTTT
TRBV28	.	.	TRBJ1-2	CASSPPLINYGYTF	TGTGCCAGCAGTCCCCCTTTAATTAACTATGGCTACACCTTC
TRBV28	.	.	TRBJ1-1	CASTSGYYTEAFF	TGTGCCAGCACTTCAGGATATTACACTGAAGCTTTCTTT
TRBV7-9	.	.	TRBJ1-2	CASSLSEHSYGYTF	TGTGCCAGCAGCTTAAGTGAGCATAGCTATGGCTACACCTTC
TRBV6-2/TRBV6-3	.	TRBD1	TRBJ2-7	CASSQTGGVHEQYF	TGTGCCAGCAGCCAGACAGGGGGAGTCCACGAGCAGTACTTC
TRBV6-6	.	.	TRBJ1-1	CASSPGGARTEAFF	TGTGCCAGCAGTCCCGGAGGGGCGAGGACTGAAGCTTTCTTT
TRBV13	.	TRBD1	TRBJ2-5	CASSSLGQGQETQYF	TGTGCCAGCAGCTCTTTGGGACAGGGTCAAGAGACCCAGTACTTC
TRBV18	.	.	TRBJ1-5	CASSPPRNDMGNQPQHF	TGTGCCAGCTCACCACCGAGGAATGATATGGGCAATCAGCCCCAGCATTTT
TRBV4-2	.	.	TRBJ2-6	CASSQQGFPSSGANVLTF	TGTGCCAGCAGCCAGCAGGGATTCCCTTCCTCTGGGGCCAACGTCCTGACTTTC
TRBV7-2	.	.	TRBJ2-2	CASSSAAGYTGELFF	TGTGCCAGCAGCTCCGCGGCGGGCTACACCGGGGAGCTGTTTTTT
TRBV5-4	.	TRBD1	TRBJ2-6	CASSPGQGNTGANVLTF	TGTGCCAGCAGCCCGGGACAGGGGAACACTGGGGCCAACGTCCTGACTTTC
TRBV28	once	.	TRBJ2-4	CASSRAVPTDIQYF	TGTGCCAGCAGCCGAGCCGTTCCTACGGACATTCAGTACTTC
TRBV29-1	few	.	TRBJ2-3	CSFRVRDTQYF	TGCTCGTTTCGAGTCCGGGATACGCAGTATTTT
TRBV15	.	.	TRBJ2-1	CATQDLGKQFF	TGTGCCACCCAGGACTTAGGGAAGCAGTTCTTC
TRBV30	once	.	TRBJ1-5	CAWSGGSWSNQPQHF	TGTGCCTGGAGCGGGGGTTCCTGGAGCAATCAGCCCCAGCATTTT
TRBV6-6	.	.	TRBJ2-3	CASTRRVLGDTQYF	TGTGCCAGCACACGGCGAGTTCTAGGAGATACGCAGTATTTT
TRBV5-1	.	.	TRBJ1-3	CASSKMPEGGNTIYF	TGCGCCAGCAGCAAGATGCCCGAGGGAGGAAACACCATATATTTT
TRBV28	.	.	TRBJ2-7	CASSPTGTLTYEQYF	TGTGCCAGCAGCCCAACCGGGACACTAACCTACGAGCAGTACTTC
TRBV28	few	TRBD1	TRBJ1-2	CASSLGRQGLGNGYTF	TGTGCCAGCAGTTTAGGACGACAGGGACTAGGTAATGGCTACACCTTC
TRBV29-1	.	.	TRBJ2-3	CSVDLGAWDTQYF	TGCAGCGTTGATCTGGGGGCTTGGGATACGCAGTATTTT
TRBV4-1	.	TRBD2	TRBJ2-1	CASSQGRGGLEQFF	TGCGCCAGCAGCCAAGGTCGGGGGGGCCTTGAGCAGTTCTTC